The present T cell receptor beta chain was sequenced within a study of shared clonotypes between healthy human individuals. Every subset had its genomic DNA shared out evenly among several immunoSEQ plates. TCRdb's table, derived via immunoSEQ multiplex PCR, lists solely in-frame clones and lacks some. The table includes some 2,000,000 clones, under 97% detected once. Study observations and caveats: Blood was the sole source, and tissue repertoires probably differ.

V was cut by 6 bases and J by 11 bases, with 12 bases left in between. The CDR3 contains 10 residues. CDR1 is DFQATT, CDR2 SNEGSKA, per germline (reference sequence). As for this clone: The antigen is unknown.

The chain employs TRBV20-1 and TRBJ2-3, with D maybe TRBD2 (6 bases). The receptor was isolated from a man between 18 and 35 years old in good health. Sequences were obtained from naive CD4+ T cells sorted from blood. The sample's subset: CD45RA+ positively selected. The CDR3 DNA sequence: TGCAGTGCACCACTAGCCGGGCAGTATTTT. This encodes CSAPLAGQYF.